Described below is a single T cell receptor (beta chain) sequence and its context. Its target is not known. V lost 5 bases and J lost 0, with 9 bases in between. The germline V gene encodes CDR1 MRHNA and CDR2 SNTAGT. CDR3 length equals 14 residues. These data belong to a study of T cell responses to AZD1222 COVID-19 vaccine. General observations from the study: The number of AZD1222 recipients seropositive at baseline was only 5 to 7. In all cases, repertoires were sampled only after the peak T cell response.

Repertoires were generated with immunoSEQ multiplex PCR, while TCRdb's copy carries only in-frame clones and drops some. The sample has some 110,000 clones, roughly 89% seen once. The origin of this receptor is an adult who received the AZD1222 COVID-19 vaccine. The material sequenced was peripheral blood, taken 28 days after the second AZD1222 dose. This chain links TRBV6-4 with TRBJ2-3, with D unresolved. The CDR3 loop is CASSPSESTDTQYF. CDR3 in DNA: TGTGCCAGCAGTCCCAGCGAGAGCACAGATACGCAGTATTTT.